At least ten counts were recorded for the clone carrying this T cell receptor beta chain. Four PCR rounds used nested alpha and beta constant region primers plus the SP2 primer. For blood and skin samples, reverse transcription used TCR alpha and beta constant primers. MiXCR, applied by TCRdb to the UMI-ligation and nested PCR reads, yields one record per CDR3 protein. Of tens of thousands of distinct CDR3 sequences listed, approximately 10% are singletons. The CDR3 has 14 amino acids. CDR1 MNHEY and CDR2 SMNVEV come from the germline V gene (reference sequence). The ends were cut back, 9 bases at V and 0 bases at J, with 14 bases in the middle. The entry originates in a study of naive and memory T cell subsets. Treatment in this sample: skin biopsy from PPD injection site in Mantoux-positive individual. A UMI-containing oligonucleotide was joined by 3' ligation to the TCR cDNA template.

The TCR originated in an adult in good health. Here the sequenced sample was skin, taken from a tuberculin skin test site. The V gene is TRBV27, the J gene TRBJ1-1; D is unresolved. The CDR3 spells CASLPGLLNTEAFF. CDR3 DNA: TGTGCCAGTCTTCCCGGGCTCCTGAACACTGAAGCTTTCTTT.